These 9 T cell receptor beta chains share one sample of origin, sequenced in a study of graft-versus-host responses after intestinal transplantation. Only in-frame clones appear in the TCRdb table, and some are missing; sequencing was by immunoSEQ multiplex PCR. Of 70,000 to 95,000 clones listed, 85% to 95% are singletons. No antigen has been assigned to these receptors. The starting material was unstimulated CD8+ T cells sorted from spleen or lymph node cells, obtained before transplant. These receptors all stem from a human donor who was the organ donor for an intestinal transplant.

This clone appeared a single time. J is TRBJ2-3 and V is TRBV5-4; 9 bases agree with TRBD2. Germline CDR1 is SGHNT and CDR2 is YYREEE (reference sequence). The CDR3 runs 15 residues. With V trimmed by 7 bases and J by 0 bases, 6 bases remained unmatched. CDR3 coding DNA: TGTGCCAGCCACCTCGGGACTAGCAGCACAGATACGCAGTATTTT. Residues: CASHLGTSSTDTQYF.

The chain uses TRBV4-2 and TRBJ2-3, with 14 positions matching TRBD2. From germline, CDR1 is LGHNA and CDR2 YNFKEQ. CDR3 length equals 18 residues. J was trimmed by 3 bases and V by 3 bases; bases with no gene match: 8. In DNA, the CDR3 is TGTGCCAGCAGCCAGGCAGGACTAGCGGGGGGCCAGACAGATACGCAGTATTTT. Its translation is CASSQAGLAGGQTDTQYF.

This chain uses TRBV1 with TRBJ1-6. TRBV1 is annotated as a pseudogene. The CDR3 consists of 13 residues. CDR3 sequence reads: CTSARSYNSPLHF. The CDR3 nucleotides read TGCACCAGCGCGCGCTCCTATAATTCACCCCTCCACTTT.

The chain joins TRBV29-1 to TRBJ2-7; 9 bases align to TRBD2. Germline lookup yields CDR1 SQVTM and CDR2 ANQGSEA. The CDR3 totals 14 residues. V was pared by 6 bases and J by 2 bases, with 8 bases of the junction left unmatched. The CDR3 DNA reads TGCAGCGTGGGAACACTAGCGGGCCCCTACGAGCAGTACTTC. The encoded protein is CSVGTLAGPYEQYF.

The chain recombines TRBV7-9 with TRBJ2-7, with D unresolved. The CDR3 consists of 10 residues. V was clipped by 5 bases and J by 5 bases, with 4 bases between them. The V gene's germline CDR1 is SEHNR and CDR2 FQNEAQ (reference sequence). DNA of the CDR3: TGTGCCAGCAGCCGGGACGAGCAGTACTTC. Its translation is CASSRDEQYF.

V and J are TRBV11-1 and TRBJ2-1, with TRBD2 matching 9 bases. Trimming removed 5 bases from V and 5 bases from J; junction bases left unmatched: 13. Germline V lookup: CDR1 SGHAT, CDR2 FQDESV (reference sequence). The CDR3 is 17 amino acids. The CDR3 sequence is CASSPTYSGRDNNEQFF. The CDR3 DNA reads as TGTGCCAGCAGCCCTACATATAGCGGGAGAGATAACAATGAGCAGTTCTTC.

The chain recombines TRBV11-3 with TRBJ2-5; 7 nucleotides line up with TRBD2. CDR1 and CDR2 (germline): SGHNT, YENEEA. Losses at the gene ends were 6 bases for V and 2 bases for J; bases not matched to a gene: 3. This CDR3 has 13 residues. This CDR3 reads CASRERGQETQYF. The CDR3, as DNA: TGTGCCAGCAGAGAGCGGGGACAAGAGACCCAGTACTTC.

The V call is TRBV2, the J call TRBJ2-7; perhaps TRBD2 as D (5 bases). The germline V gene has CDR1 SNHLY and CDR2 FYNNEI. This CDR3 is built from 12 residues. The CDR3 region is CALGSSNYEQYF. The CDR3, as DNA: TGTGCGCTAGGGAGCTCTAACTACGAGCAGTACTTC.

Only one count was recorded for this clone. The rearrangement joins TRBV19 to TRBJ1-5, with no clear D. The germline V gene has CDR1 LNHDA and CDR2 SQIVND (reference sequence). The CDR3 is 15 amino acids. Deletions cut 2 bases from V and 0 bases from J, with 8 bases between. CDR3 region: CASSISDYSNQPQHF. The CDR3 region has the DNA TGTGCCAGTAGTATAAGTGACTATAGCAATCAGCCCCAGCATTTT.